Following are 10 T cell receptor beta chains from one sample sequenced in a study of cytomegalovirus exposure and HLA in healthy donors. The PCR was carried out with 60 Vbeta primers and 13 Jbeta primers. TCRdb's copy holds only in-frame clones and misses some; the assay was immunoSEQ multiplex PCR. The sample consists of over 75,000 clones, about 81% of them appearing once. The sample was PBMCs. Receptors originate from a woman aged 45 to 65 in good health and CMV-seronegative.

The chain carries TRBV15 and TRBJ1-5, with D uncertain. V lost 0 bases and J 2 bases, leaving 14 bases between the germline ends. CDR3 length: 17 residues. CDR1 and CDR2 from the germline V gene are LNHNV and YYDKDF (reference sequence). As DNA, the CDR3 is TGTGCCACCAGCAGAGATTTCGGCGACCGGGGCAATCAGCCCCAGCATTTT. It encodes CATSRDFGDRGNQPQHF. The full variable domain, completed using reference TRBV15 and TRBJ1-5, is DAMVIQNPRYQVTQFGKPVTLSCSQTLNHNVMYWYQQKSSQAPKLLFHYYDKDFNNEADTPDNFQSRRPNTSFCFLDIRSPGLGDTAMYLCATSRDFGDRGNQPQHFGDGTRLSIL.

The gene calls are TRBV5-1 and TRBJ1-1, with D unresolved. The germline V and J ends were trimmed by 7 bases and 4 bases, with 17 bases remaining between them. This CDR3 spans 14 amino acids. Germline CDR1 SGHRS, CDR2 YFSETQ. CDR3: CASDLVGGSTEAFF. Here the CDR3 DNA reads TGCGCCAGCGATCTGGTGGGAGGAAGCACTGAAGCTTTCTTT.

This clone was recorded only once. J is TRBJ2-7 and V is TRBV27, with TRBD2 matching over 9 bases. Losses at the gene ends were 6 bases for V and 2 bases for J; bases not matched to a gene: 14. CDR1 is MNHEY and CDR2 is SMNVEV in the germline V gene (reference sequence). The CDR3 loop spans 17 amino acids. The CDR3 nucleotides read TGTGCCAGCAGCAACATGGGGCGGGGCGGGAGGGCCTACGAGCAGTACTTC. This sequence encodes CASSNMGRGGRAYEQYF.

For the CDR3, the DNA is TGTGCCAGCAGAAAGACAGGGGGCAAGGCCTACGAGCAGTACTTC. This codes for CASRKTGGKAYEQYF. The chain couples TRBV27 to TRBJ2-5; 10 bases fit TRBD1. The J call could be wrong; TRBJ2-7 is a better fit for the DNA end. The germline V gene has CDR1 MNHEY and CDR2 SMNVEV (reference sequence). The CDR3 is 15 residues long.

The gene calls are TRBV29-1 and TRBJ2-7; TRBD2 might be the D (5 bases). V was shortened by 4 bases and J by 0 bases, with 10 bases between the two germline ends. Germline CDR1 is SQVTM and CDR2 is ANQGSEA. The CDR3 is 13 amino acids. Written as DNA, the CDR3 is TGCAGCGTTGCTCGACGGGACTCCTACGAGCAGTACTTC. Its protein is CSVARRDSYEQYF.

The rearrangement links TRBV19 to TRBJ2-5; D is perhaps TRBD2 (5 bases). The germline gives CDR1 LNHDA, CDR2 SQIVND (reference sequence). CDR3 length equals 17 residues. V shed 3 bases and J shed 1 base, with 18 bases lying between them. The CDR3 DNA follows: TGTGCCAGTAGTATCAAAGTAGGCTGGGAGATCCAAGAGACCCAGTACTTC. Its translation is CASSIKVGWEIQETQYF. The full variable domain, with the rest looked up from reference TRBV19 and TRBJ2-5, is DGGITQSPKYLFRKEGQNVTLSCEQNLNHDAMYWYRQDPGQGLRLIYYSQIVNDFQKGDIAEGYSVSREKKESFPLTVTSAQKNPTAFYLCASSIKVGWEIQETQYFGPGTRLLVL.

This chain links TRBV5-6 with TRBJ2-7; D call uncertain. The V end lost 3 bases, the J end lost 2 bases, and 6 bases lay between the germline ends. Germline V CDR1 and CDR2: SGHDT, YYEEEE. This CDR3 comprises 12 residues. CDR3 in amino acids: CASSSVTYEQYF. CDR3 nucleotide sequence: TGTGCCAGCAGCTCGGTTACCTACGAGCAGTACTTC.

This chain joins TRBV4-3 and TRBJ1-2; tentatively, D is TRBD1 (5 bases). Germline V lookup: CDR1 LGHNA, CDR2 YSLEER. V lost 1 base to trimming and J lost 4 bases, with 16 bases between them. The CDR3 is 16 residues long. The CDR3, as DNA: TGCGCCAGCAGCCAAGCCCTGGACAACTACCCCTATGGCTACACCTTC. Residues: CASSQALDNYPYGYTF.

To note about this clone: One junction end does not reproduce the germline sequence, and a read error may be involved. DNA of the CDR3: TGTGCCAGCACCTTAGGGCAGGGAGGGTACACAGATACGCAGTATTTT. Residues: CASTLGQGGYTDTQYF. The J gene is TRBJ2-3, the V gene TRBV7-8, with 7 bases lining up with TRBD2. The CDR3 covers 16 residues. Germline assignment: CDR1 SGHVS and CDR2 FQNEAQ.

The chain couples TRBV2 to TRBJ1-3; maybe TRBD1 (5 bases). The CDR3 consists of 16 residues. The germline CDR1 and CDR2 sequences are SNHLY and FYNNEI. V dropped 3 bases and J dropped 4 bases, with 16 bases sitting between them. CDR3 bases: TGTGCCAGCAGTGAGGGTTCGGGGGGTAGAGGAAACACCATATATTTT. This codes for CASSEGSGGRGNTIYF.